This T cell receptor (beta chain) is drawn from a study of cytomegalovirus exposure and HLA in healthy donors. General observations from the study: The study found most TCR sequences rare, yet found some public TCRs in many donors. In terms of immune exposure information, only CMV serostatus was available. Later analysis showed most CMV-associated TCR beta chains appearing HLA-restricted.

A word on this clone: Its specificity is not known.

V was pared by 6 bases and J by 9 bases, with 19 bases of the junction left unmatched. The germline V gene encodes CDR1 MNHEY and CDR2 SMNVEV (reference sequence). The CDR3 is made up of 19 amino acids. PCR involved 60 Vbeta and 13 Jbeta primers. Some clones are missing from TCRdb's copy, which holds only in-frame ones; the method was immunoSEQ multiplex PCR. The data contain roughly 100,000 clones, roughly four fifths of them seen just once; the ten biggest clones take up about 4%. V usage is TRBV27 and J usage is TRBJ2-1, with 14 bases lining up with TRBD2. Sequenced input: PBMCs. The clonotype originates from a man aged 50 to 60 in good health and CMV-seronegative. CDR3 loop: CASRSETSGRAFFIGEQFF. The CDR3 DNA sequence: TGTGCCAGCAGGTCGGAGACTAGCGGGAGGGCCTTTTTCATAGGTGAGCAGTTCTTC.